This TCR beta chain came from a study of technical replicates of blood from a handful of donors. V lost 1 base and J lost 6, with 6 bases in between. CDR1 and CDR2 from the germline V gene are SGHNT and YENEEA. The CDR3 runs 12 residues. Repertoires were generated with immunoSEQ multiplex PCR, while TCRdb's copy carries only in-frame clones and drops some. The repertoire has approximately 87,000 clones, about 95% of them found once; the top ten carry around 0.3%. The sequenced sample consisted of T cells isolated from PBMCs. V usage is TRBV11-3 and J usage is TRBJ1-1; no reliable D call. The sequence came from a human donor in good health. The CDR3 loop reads CASSLARAEAFF. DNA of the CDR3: TGTGCCAGCAGCTTAGCCCGGGCTGAAGCTTTCTTT.